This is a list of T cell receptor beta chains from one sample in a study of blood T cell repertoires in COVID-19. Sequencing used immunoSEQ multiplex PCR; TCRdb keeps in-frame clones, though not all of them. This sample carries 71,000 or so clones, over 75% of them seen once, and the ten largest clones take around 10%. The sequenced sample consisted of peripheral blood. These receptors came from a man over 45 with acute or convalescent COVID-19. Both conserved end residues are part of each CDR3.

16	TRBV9	CASSVAHTGSLFEQYF
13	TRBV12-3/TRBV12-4	CASSLALTGELFF
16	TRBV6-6	CASSHLPGTGGDGYTF
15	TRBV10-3	CAISESVVGNQPQHF
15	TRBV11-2	CASSLALTQGAEAFF
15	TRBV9	CASSVGLADVNEQFF
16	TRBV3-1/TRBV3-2	CASSQEWTSYLAELFF
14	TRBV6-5	CASSGGQDLQPQHF
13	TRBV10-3	CAIRPGQRYGYTF
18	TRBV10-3	CAISELRGGGQIYNEQFF
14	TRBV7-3	CASSLMGQSYEQYF
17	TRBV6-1	CASSEAWDRGREETQYF
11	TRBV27	CASGATGKAFF
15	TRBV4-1	CASSQPGQGIPEAFF
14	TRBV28	CASSLSGQGFEQYF
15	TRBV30	CAWSGGTASKNIQYF
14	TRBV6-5	CASSLQGAYNEQFF
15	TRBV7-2	CASSLKGQGRETQYF
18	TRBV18	CASSPRMTGGATNEKLFF
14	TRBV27	CASSSGLAGGEQYF
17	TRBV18	CASSPWTGFSGANVLTF
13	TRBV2	CASGTWPTEKLFF
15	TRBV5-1	CASSLAGGSWQPQHF
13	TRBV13	CASIKGLNTEAFF
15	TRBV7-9	CASSLGTSLFDTQYF
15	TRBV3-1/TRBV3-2	CASSQDPGAGRGYTF
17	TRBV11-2	CASSLDLLVGNTGELFF
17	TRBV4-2	CASSKARDRGLSTEAFF
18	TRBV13	CASSWGGTSGQLNYEQYF
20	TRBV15	CATSRVNPVHTKQGYNEQFF
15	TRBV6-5	CASSWTGRGTGELFF
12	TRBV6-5	CASRSSNTEAFF
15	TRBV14	CASSQFLGEGTEAFF